The 15 T cell receptor beta chains below all came from one sample that was sequenced in a study of blood T cell repertoires in COVID-19. Produced via immunoSEQ multiplex PCR; TCRdb's table is partial and in-frame only. The sample shows over 250,000 clones, 90% to 95% of them seen only once. Input material: peripheral blood. The receptor set was obtained from a woman under 40 with COVID-19, enrolled during active disease.

This chain joins TRBV4-1 and TRBJ2-1; 12 positions match TRBD2. Trimming cost V 3 bases and J 7 bases; bases outside gene matches: 10. The CDR3 has 17 residues. Germline loops: CDR1 MGHRA, CDR2 YSYEKL. CDR3 sequence reads: CASSHISSGRGRNEQFF. As DNA, the CDR3 is TGCGCCAGCAGCCACATCTCTAGCGGGAGGGGTAGAAATGAGCAGTTCTTC.

The chain couples TRBV7-8 to TRBJ2-7; TRBD2 matches 10 bases. Germline CDR1 reads SGHVS; CDR2 reads FQNEAQ. The CDR3 is 13 residues long. The J segment lost 5 bases and the V segment lost 4 bases, leaving 2 bases of the junction unmatched. The CDR3 region is CASSSSGRDEQYF. CDR3 sequence (DNA): TGTGCCAGCAGCTCCAGCGGGAGGGACGAGCAGTACTTC.

This chain uses TRBV5-6 with TRBJ1-1; TRBD1 matches at 10 bases. Per germline, CDR1 SGHDT and CDR2 YYEEEE. This CDR3 is built from 17 residues. Unmatched junction bases numbered 9, after V lost 4 bases and J lost 0 bases. The CDR3: CASSLDRGDLMNTEAFF. For the CDR3, the DNA is TGTGCCAGCAGCCTGGACAGGGGGGACTTAATGAACACTGAAGCTTTCTTT.

V usage is TRBV11-2 and J usage is TRBJ1-1; 7 bases fit TRBD1. V shed 3 bases, J shed 11 bases, and the junction held 12 bases outside the gene matches. Germline V lookup: CDR1 SGHAT, CDR2 FQNNGV. The CDR3 contains 14 residues. DNA of the CDR3: TGTGCCAGCAGCTTTGCTCACTGGACAGGCGCGGCTTTCTTT. Translating it yields CASSFAHWTGAAFF. The complete variable domain, with remaining parts taken from reference TRBV11-2 and TRBJ1-1, reads EAGVAQSPRYKIIEKRQSVAFWCNPISGHATLYWYQQILGQGPKLLIQFQNNGVVDDSQLPKDRFSAERLKGVDSTLKIQPAKLEDSAVYLCASSFAHWTGAAFFGQGTRLTVV.

This chain joins TRBV2 and TRBJ1-2; the match to TRBD1 covers 7 bases. V was clipped by 6 bases and J by 4 bases; unmatched bases: 8. The CDR3 is made up of 14 amino acids. Germline V gene lookup returns CDR1 SNHLY and CDR2 FYNNEI. The DNA for the CDR3 is TGTGCCAGCAGCACTCAGGGACAGTCCTATGGCTACACCTTC. Amino acids: CASSTQGQSYGYTF. The full variable domain, with the rest looked up from reference TRBV2 and TRBJ1-2, is EPEVTQTPSHQVTQMGQEVILRCVPISNHLYFYWYRQILGQKVEFLVSFYNNEISEKSEIFDDQFSVERPDGSNFTLKIRSTKLEDSAMYFCASSTQGQSYGYTFGSGTRLTVV.

The chain uses TRBV19 and TRBJ1-4; perhaps TRBD1 as D (5 bases). Trimming removed 2 bases at V and 7 bases at J, with 11 bases between. CDR3 size: 14 residues. Germline loops: CDR1 LNHDA, CDR2 SQIVND (reference sequence). This chain's CDR3 is CASSISQGGEKLFF. The CDR3 DNA sequence: TGTGCCAGTAGTATAAGCCAGGGCGGTGAAAAACTGTTTTTT.

V usage is TRBV6-5 and J usage is TRBJ1-1; 10 bases are shared with TRBD1. The length of the CDR3 is 15 residues. CDR1 and CDR2 from the germline V gene are MNHEY and SVGAGI. V dropped 6 bases and J dropped 0; count of bases not matched to a gene: 4. DNA of the CDR3: TGTGCCAGCAGCAGACAGGGGGCGTTGAACACTGAAGCTTTCTTT. Protein product: CASSRQGALNTEAFF.

J is TRBJ2-3 and V is TRBV19, with 10 positions matching TRBD2. The germline CDR1 and CDR2 sequences are LNHDA and SQIVND (reference sequence). V trimming: 4 bases; J trimming: 3 bases; junction bases outside the gene matches: 7. This CDR3 region has 16 residues. CDR3 DNA sequence: TGTGCCAGTAGTAACAAACTAGCGGGGACTACAGATACGCAGTATTTT. Protein: CASSNKLAGTTDTQYF.

The genes are TRBV7-3 and TRBJ2-2; D uncertain. The V gene lost 2 bases and the J gene lost 6 bases, with 10 bases spanning the gap. Germline V gene lookup returns CDR1 SGHTA and CDR2 FQGTGA. This CDR3 has 14 amino acids. Written as DNA, the CDR3 is TGTGCCAGCAGCTTATATGCCAGCGCCGGGGAGCTGTTTTTT. Translated, it gives CASSLYASAGELFF.

The chain employs TRBV10-3 and TRBJ2-7; 8 bases are a match to TRBD2. Germline V gene data show CDR1 as ENHRY and CDR2 as SYGVKD. The CDR3 spans 14 residues. Trimming took 6 bases from V and 0 from J; bases not matched to a gene: 4. Written as DNA, the CDR3 is TGTGCCATCAGGGCCGGGACTAGCTCCTACGAGCAGTACTTC. It encodes CAIRAGTSSYEQYF.

V usage is TRBV19 and J usage is TRBJ1-1, with D possibly TRBD1 on 5 matching bases. V was cut by 5 bases and J by 4 bases, with 14 bases left in between. Germline assignment: CDR1 LNHDA and CDR2 SQIVND (reference sequence). The CDR3 has 14 residues. The CDR3 nucleotides read TGTGCCAGTAGTGCGAGCCCCAGGGTCACTGAAGCTTTCTTT. It codes for CASSASPRVTEAFF.

The rearrangement uses TRBV27 and TRBJ1-1, with 8 bases identical to TRBD1. Unmatched junction bases numbered 7, after V lost 5 bases and J lost 2 bases. CDR3 size: 15 residues. Germline values: CDR1 MNHEY, CDR2 SMNVEV (reference sequence). As DNA, the CDR3 is TGTGCCAGCAGTCTAAGACAGGGGACTAACACTGAAGCTTTCTTT. Residues: CASSLRQGTNTEAFF.

The V gene is TRBV24-1, the J gene TRBJ2-3; D uncertain. Trimming shortened V by 4 bases and J by 2 bases, and 12 bases separated the two germline ends. The CDR3 extends over 15 amino acids. Germline assignment: CDR1 KGHDR and CDR2 SFDVKD. CDR3 DNA sequence: TGTGCCACCAGTGACAACCGACACCACACAGATACGCAGTATTTT. Its translation: CATSDNRHHTDTQYF.

This chain joins TRBV7-3 and TRBJ2-1; 7 bases are shared with TRBD2. The V segment lost 3 bases and the J segment 7 bases; nucleotides outside the gene matches: 6. This CDR3 spans 14 amino acids. Germline values: CDR1 SGHTA, CDR2 FQGTGA. The CDR3 DNA is TGTGCCAGCAGCTTGACACGGGGGGTAAATGAGCAGTTCTTC. This encodes CASSLTRGVNEQFF. Full variable domain (remainder filled in from reference TRBV7-3 and TRBJ2-1): GAGVSQTPSNKVTEKGKYVELRCDPISGHTALYWYRQSLGQGPEFLIYFQGTGAADDSGLPNDRFFAVRPEGSVSTLKIQRTERGDSAVYLCASSLTRGVNEQFFGPGTRLTVL.

The rearrangement uses TRBV30 and TRBJ1-2; no firm D call. The CDR3 loop spans 14 amino acids. With 5 bases removed from V and 4 bases from J, the gap between germline ends came to 17 bases. Germline CDR1 and CDR2: GTSNPN and SVGIG (reference sequence). CDR3 sequence (DNA): TGTGCCTGGCACCCCGACACAGTTAGCTATGGCTACACCTTC. It encodes CAWHPDTVSYGYTF. Filled out from reference TRBV30 and TRBJ1-2, the complete variable domain reads SQTIHQWPATLVQPVGSPLSLECTVEGTSNPNLYWYRQAAGRGLQLLFYSVGIGQISSEVPQNLSASRPQDRQFILSSKKLLLSDSGFYLCAWHPDTVSYGYTFGSGTRLTVV.